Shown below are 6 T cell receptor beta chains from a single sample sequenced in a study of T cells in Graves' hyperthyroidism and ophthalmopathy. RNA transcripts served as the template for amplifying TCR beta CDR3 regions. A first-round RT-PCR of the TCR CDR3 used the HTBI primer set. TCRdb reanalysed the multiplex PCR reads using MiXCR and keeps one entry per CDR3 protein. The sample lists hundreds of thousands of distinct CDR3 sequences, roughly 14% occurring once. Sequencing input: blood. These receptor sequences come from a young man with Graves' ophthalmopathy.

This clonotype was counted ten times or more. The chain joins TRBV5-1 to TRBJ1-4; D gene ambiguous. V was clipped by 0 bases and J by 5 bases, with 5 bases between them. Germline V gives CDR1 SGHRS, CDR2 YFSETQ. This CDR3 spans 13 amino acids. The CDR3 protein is CASSLGWNEKLFF. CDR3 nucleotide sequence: TGCGCCAGCAGCTTGGGGTGGAATGAAAAACTGTTTTTT.

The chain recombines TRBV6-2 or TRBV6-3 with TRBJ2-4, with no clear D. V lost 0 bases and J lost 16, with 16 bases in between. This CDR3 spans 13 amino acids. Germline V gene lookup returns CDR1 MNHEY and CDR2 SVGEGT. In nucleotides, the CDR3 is TGTGCCAGCAGTTACTCCGGGCCGACTGGAAGTTACTTC. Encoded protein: CASSYSGPTGSYF.

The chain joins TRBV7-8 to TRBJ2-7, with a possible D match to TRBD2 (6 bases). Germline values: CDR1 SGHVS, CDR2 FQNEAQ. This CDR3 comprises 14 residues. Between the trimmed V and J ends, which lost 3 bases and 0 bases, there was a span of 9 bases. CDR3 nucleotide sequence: TGTGCCAGCAGCTTGCTAGCGACCTCCTACGAGCAGTACTTC. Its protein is CASSLLATSYEQYF.

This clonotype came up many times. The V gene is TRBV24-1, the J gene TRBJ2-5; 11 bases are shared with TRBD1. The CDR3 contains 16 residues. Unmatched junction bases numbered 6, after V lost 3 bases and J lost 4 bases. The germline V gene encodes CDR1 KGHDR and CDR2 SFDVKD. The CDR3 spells CATSDLRTGGLETQYF. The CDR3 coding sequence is TGTGCCACCAGTGATCTCCGGACAGGGGGCCTAGAGACCCAGTACTTC.

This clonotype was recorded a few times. The CDR3 region is CAWRSRENPPLHF. In DNA, the CDR3 is TGTGCCTGGAGATCCAGGGAGAATCCACCCCTCCACTTT. This chain links TRBV30 with TRBJ1-6; tentative D call: TRBD1 (5 bases). The CDR3 contains 13 residues. Germline values: CDR1 GTSNPN, CDR2 SVGIG (reference sequence). With 3 bases removed from V and 11 bases from J, the gap between germline ends came to 14 bases.

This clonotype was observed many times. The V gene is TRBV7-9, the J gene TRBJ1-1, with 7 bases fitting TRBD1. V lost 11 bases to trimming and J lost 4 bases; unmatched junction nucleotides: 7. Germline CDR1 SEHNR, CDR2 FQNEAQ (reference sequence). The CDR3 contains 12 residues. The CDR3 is CASQQGITEAFF. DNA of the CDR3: TGTGCCTCCCAACAGGGGATCACTGAAGCTTTCTTT.